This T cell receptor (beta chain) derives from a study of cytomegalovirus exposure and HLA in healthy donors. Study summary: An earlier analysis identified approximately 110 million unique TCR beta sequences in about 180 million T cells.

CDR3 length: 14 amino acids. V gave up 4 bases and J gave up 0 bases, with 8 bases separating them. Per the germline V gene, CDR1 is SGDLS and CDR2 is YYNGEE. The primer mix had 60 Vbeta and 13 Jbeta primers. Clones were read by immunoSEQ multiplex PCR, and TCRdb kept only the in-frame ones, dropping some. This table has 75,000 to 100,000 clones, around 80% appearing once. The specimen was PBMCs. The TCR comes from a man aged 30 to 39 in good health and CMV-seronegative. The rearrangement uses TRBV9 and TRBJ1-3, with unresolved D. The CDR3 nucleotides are TGTGCCAGCAGCCCCGGGAGCTCTGGAAACACCATATATTTT. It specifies CASSPGSSGNTIYF. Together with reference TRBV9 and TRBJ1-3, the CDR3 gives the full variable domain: DSGVTQTPKHLITATGQRVTLRCSPRSGDLSVYWYQQSLDQGLQFLIQYYNGEERAKGNILERFSAQQFPDLHSELNLSSLELGDSALYFCASSPGSSGNTIYFGEGSWLTVV.